This is a list of T cell receptor beta chains from one sample in a study of HIV-infected patients and healthy controls. MiXCR, run by TCRdb on the 5' RACE reads, gives a single entry per CDR3 protein. In the table there are 18,000 or so distinct CDR3 sequences, over 15% of which are singletons. The sequenced sample was CD8+ T cells from blood. The receptor set was obtained from a human donor in good health. The CDR3 runs from the conserved cysteine through the conserved F or W. D genes are given only for firm matches. Rows may omit the clone size; those that give it use once, few, many or a size class.

TRBV11-2	TRBJ1-1	many	.	CASSLRFQATEAFF	TGTGCCAGCAGCCTTAGATTCCAGGCCACCGAAGCTTTCTTT
TRBV19	TRBJ2-7	.	TRBD2	CASTSGRIHEQYF	TGTGCCAGTACTAGCGGGAGGATCCACGAGCAGTACTTC
TRBV29-1	TRBJ2-7	few	.	CSVWTDSYEQYF	TGCAGCGTGTGGACCGACTCCTACGAGCAGTACTTC
TRBV7-9	TRBJ2-5	.	.	CASSLVSQETQYF	TGTGCCAGCAGCTTAGTATCACAAGAGACCCAGTACTTC
TRBV29-1	TRBJ2-1	.	TRBD2	CSVERGLANDNEQFF	TGCAGCGTTGAAAGGGGACTAGCTAACGACAATGAGCAGTTCTTC
TRBV9	TRBJ1-2	.	.	CASRETGSNYGYTF	TGTGCCAGCAGAGAGACAGGCTCTAACTATGGCTACACCTTC
TRBV7-9	TRBJ2-2	many	TRBD1	CASSGSPGQDTGELFF	TGTGCCAGCAGCGGTAGCCCGGGACAGGACACCGGGGAGCTGTTTTTT
TRBV5-1	TRBJ1-2	many	TRBD1	CASSFGQGAINYGYTF	TGCGCCAGCAGCTTCGGACAGGGGGCGATTAACTATGGCTACACCTTC
TRBV6-6	TRBJ1-2	few	TRBD1	CASSPPATGMYYGYTF	TGTGCCAGCAGTCCCCCAGCGACAGGGATGTACTATGGCTACACCTTC
TRBV24-1	TRBJ2-3	.	.	CATSAWDSTDTQYF	TGTGCCACCAGTGCATGGGACAGCACAGATACGCAGTATTTT
TRBV11-3	TRBJ1-1	many	.	CASSLRAVTEAFF	TGTGCCAGCAGCTTACGTGCGGTGACTGAAGCTTTCTTT
TRBV28	TRBJ2-3	.	TRBD2	CASSLPPGLAQAAQYF	TGTGCCAGCAGTTTACCCCCGGGACTAGCCCAAGCAGCGCAGTATTTT
TRBV9	TRBJ1-5	.	.	CASSASPAFNQPQHF	TGTGCCAGCAGCGCCTCCCCGGCCTTCAATCAGCCCCAGCATTTT
TRBV21-1	TRBJ1-1	many	.	CAVSGRASEAFF	TGTGCCGTCTCAGGCAGGGCATCTGAAGCTTTCTTT
TRBV2	TRBJ2-1	few	TRBD1	CASPGQGVMWYNEQFF	TGTGCCAGTCCGGGACAGGGGGTGATGTGGTACAATGAGCAGTTCTTC
TRBV29-1	TRBJ2-5	many	.	CSVDGMQGTQYF	TGCAGCGTTGACGGGATGCAAGGGACCCAGTACTTC
TRBV7-9	TRBJ1-1	few	.	CASGYGGPTEAFF	TGTGCCAGCGGATACGGGGGGCCCACTGAAGCTTTCTTT
TRBV5-1	TRBJ1-1	.	.	CASSFGTEAFF	TGCGCCAGCAGCTTTGGCACTGAAGCTTTCTTT
TRBV6-4	TRBJ1-2	.	.	CASRYPHGHFYGYTF	TGTGCCAGCCGCTACCCCCATGGACATTTCTATGGCTACACCTTC
TRBV6-2/TRBV6-3	TRBJ2-5	.	.	CASSYEAEETQYF	TGTGCCAGCAGTTACGAAGCGGAAGAGACCCAGTACTTC
TRBV13	TRBJ2-5	many	.	CASSLGQGEETQYF	TGTGCCAGCAGCTTAGGACAAGGGGAAGAGACCCAGTACTTC
TRBV6-5	TRBJ2-7	.	.	CASSYSGAHDEQYF	TGTGCCAGCAGTTACTCCGGGGCCCACGACGAGCAGTACTTC
TRBV6-4	TRBJ2-2	many	TRBD1	CASSDGQGTGELFF	TGTGCCAGCAGTGACGGACAGGGCACCGGGGAGCTGTTTTTT
TRBV29-1	TRBJ2-4	few	TRBD1	CSVEDGTGGAAKNIQYF	TGCAGCGTTGAAGATGGGACAGGGGGCGCGGCCAAAAACATTCAGTACTTC
TRBV27	TRBJ2-7	many	TRBD1	CASSPGQGYEQYF	TGTGCCAGCAGTCCCGGACAGGGTTACGAGCAGTACTTC
TRBV5-8	TRBJ1-1	few	TRBD1	CASSSVTGQLDTEAFF	TGTGCCAGCAGCTCGGTGACAGGGCAGTTGGACACTGAAGCTTTCTTT
TRBV12-3/TRBV12-4	TRBJ2-1	.	.	CASSLASGQNEQFF	TGTGCCAGCAGTTTAGCGTCCGGACAGAATGAGCAGTTCTTC
TRBV6-1	TRBJ2-6	few	.	CASSEEESGANVLTF	TGTGCCAGCAGTGAAGAGGAGTCTGGGGCCAACGTCCTGACTTTC
TRBV7-9	TRBJ1-4	few	TRBD1	CASSTRDRVLGEKLFF	TGTGCCAGCAGCACCCGGGACAGGGTTCTCGGTGAAAAACTGTTTTTT
TRBV5-6	TRBJ2-2	many	.	CASSLAPNTGELFF	TGTGCCAGCAGCTTGGCCCCGAACACCGGGGAGCTGTTTTTT
TRBV11-3	TRBJ2-1	.	TRBD1	CASSSDRDSYNEQFF	TGTGCCAGCAGCTCAGACCGGGACAGCTACAATGAGCAGTTCTTC
TRBV7-2	TRBJ2-3	many	.	CASSLAVGWGSDTQYF	TGTGCCAGCAGCTTAGCGGTCGGTTGGGGATCAGATACGCAGTATTTT
TRBV6-5	TRBJ1-3	many	TRBD1	CASSGFSQGGATIYF	TGTGCCAGCAGCGGATTCTCGCAGGGGGGAGCCACCATATATTTT
TRBV7-3	TRBJ1-4	many	TRBD1	CASSATGGGNEKLFF	TGTGCCAGCAGCGCTACAGGGGGCGGAAATGAAAAACTGTTTTTT
TRBV29-1	TRBJ2-1	.	.	CSVLPDYNEQFF	TGCAGCGTTCTGCCGGACTACAATGAGCAGTTCTTC
TRBV6-4	TRBJ2-1	many	TRBD2	CASSDSQRDHNEQFF	TGTGCCAGCAGTGACTCGCAGCGGGATCACAATGAGCAGTTCTTC
TRBV24-1	TRBJ2-3	many	.	CATSDSGSYLAQYF	TGTGCCACCAGTGATTCCGGGAGTTACTTGGCGCAGTATTTT
TRBV4-3	TRBJ1-1	many	TRBD1	CASSQRHRGNTEAFF	TGCGCCAGCAGCCAACGACACAGGGGGAACACTGAAGCTTTCTTT
TRBV4-2	TRBJ2-6	many	.	CAGSADGAGANVLTF	TGTGCCGGGAGCGCCGACGGGGCTGGGGCCAACGTCCTGACTTTC
TRBV12-3/TRBV12-4	TRBJ2-6	.	.	CASTPTGANVLTF	TGTGCCAGCACCCCGACTGGGGCCAACGTCCTGACTTTC
TRBV19	TRBJ1-1	many	.	CASSIFGYTEAFF	TGTGCCAGTAGTATTTTTGGGTACACTGAAGCTTTCTTT
TRBV4-3	TRBJ2-5	many	TRBD2	CASSQASGSDVETQYF	TGCGCCAGCAGCCAAGCCAGCGGGAGTGATGTGGAGACCCAGTACTTC
TRBV7-9	TRBJ2-1	.	TRBD2	CASIPERDARNEQFF	TGTGCCAGCATACCCGAGCGGGATGCAAGGAATGAGCAGTTCTTC
TRBV28	TRBJ1-4	many	.	CASKYRGPTNEKLFF	TGTGCCAGCAAATATCGGGGTCCAACTAATGAAAAACTGTTTTTT
TRBV19	TRBJ1-5	many	.	CASRRGSEDSNQPQHF	TGTGCCAGCCGACGAGGGTCAGAGGATAGCAATCAGCCCCAGCATTTT
TRBV6-1	TRBJ1-2	.	TRBD1	CASSEGRGPLGYTF	TGTGCCAGCAGTGAAGGCAGGGGGCCTTTGGGCTACACCTTC
TRBV6-5	TRBJ2-2	few	.	CAASLGPTGTGELFF	TGTGCCGCGAGCCTCGGGCCAACGGGTACCGGGGAGCTGTTTTTT
TRBV12-3/TRBV12-4	TRBJ1-1	medium-sized	.	CASSLLSGTTEAFF	TGTGCCAGCAGTTTATTATCGGGGACCACTGAAGCTTTCTTT
TRBV2	TRBJ1-4	.	.	CASSSDGQFNEKLFF	TGTGCCAGCAGCTCGGACGGTCAATTTAATGAAAAACTGTTTTTT
TRBV19	TRBJ1-5	.	.	CASSTGGNQPQHF	TGTGCCAGTAGTACAGGCGGCAATCAGCCCCAGCATTTT
TRBV6-1	TRBJ2-7	many	TRBD1	CASKITGDYEQYF	TGTGCCAGCAAGATAACAGGGGACTACGAGCAGTACTTC
TRBV30	TRBJ1-1	few	.	CAWSPGVMNTEAFF	TGTGCCTGGAGTCCAGGGGTTATGAACACTGAAGCTTTCTTT
TRBV12-3/TRBV12-4	TRBJ2-7	.	TRBD1	CASSTGAYEQYF	TGTGCCAGCAGTACAGGGGCCTACGAGCAGTACTTC
TRBV12-3/TRBV12-4	TRBJ1-4	many	.	CASSRAATNEKLFF	TGTGCCAGTTCGCGGGCTGCAACTAATGAAAAACTGTTTTTT
TRBV12-3/TRBV12-4	TRBJ2-3	few	TRBD2	CASGVGGFTDTQYF	TGTGCCAGCGGGGTCGGGGGGTTCACAGATACGCAGTATTTT
TRBV6-5	TRBJ2-1	.	TRBD2	CASGAGAYNEQFF	TGTGCCAGTGGGGCGGGGGCCTACAATGAGCAGTTCTTC
TRBV27	TRBJ2-1	few	TRBD1	CASSSGQANNEQFF	TGTGCCAGCAGTTCGGGACAGGCAAACAATGAGCAGTTCTTC
TRBV5-6	TRBJ1-6	.	TRBD1	CASSFVGTGGGEDSPLHF	TGTGCCAGCAGCTTCGTCGGGACAGGGGGCGGAGAGGATTCACCCCTCCACTTT
TRBV6-6	TRBJ2-5	.	.	CASKPGPPETQYF	TGTGCCAGCAAACCCGGGCCCCCGGAGACCCAGTACTTC
TRBV28	TRBJ2-3	many	.	CASSSPPGPRPTDTQYF	TGTGCCAGCAGTTCCCCGCCCGGCCCCAGACCAACAGATACGCAGTATTTT